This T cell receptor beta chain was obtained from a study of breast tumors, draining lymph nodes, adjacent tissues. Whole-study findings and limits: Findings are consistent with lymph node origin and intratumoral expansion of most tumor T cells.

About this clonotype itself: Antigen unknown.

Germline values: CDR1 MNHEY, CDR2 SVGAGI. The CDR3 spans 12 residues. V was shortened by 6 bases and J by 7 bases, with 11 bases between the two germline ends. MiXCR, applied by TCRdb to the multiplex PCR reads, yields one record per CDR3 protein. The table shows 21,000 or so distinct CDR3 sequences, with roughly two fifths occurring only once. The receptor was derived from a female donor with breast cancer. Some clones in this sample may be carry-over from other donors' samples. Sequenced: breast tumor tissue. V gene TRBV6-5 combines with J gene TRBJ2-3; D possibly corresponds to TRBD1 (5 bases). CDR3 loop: CASRSQGYTQYF. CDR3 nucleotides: TGTGCCAGCAGATCGCAGGGTTATACGCAGTATTTT.